The 14 T cell receptor beta chains presented below share a single source sample, sequenced in a study of blood T cell repertoires in COVID-19. Libraries were prepared by immunoSEQ multiplex PCR; TCRdb keeps only in-frame clonotypes and omits some of them. The table has fewer than 350,000 clones, roughly 93% seen once. Sequenced sample: PBMCs or T cells enriched from blood (not recorded which). The origin of the receptors is a woman in her thirties or forties with acute COVID-19.

The gene calls are TRBV30 and TRBJ2-3; the D gene is possibly TRBD2 (6 bases). Germline V gives CDR1 GTSNPN, CDR2 SVGIG (reference sequence). The CDR3 sequence is 13 residues long. Trimming took off 1 base at V and 2 bases at J, with 7 bases between the two ends. The CDR3 DNA is TGTGCCTGGAGTGGGGGGGTCACAGATACGCAGTATTTT. Its translation is CAWSGGVTDTQYF.

The chain links TRBV19 to TRBJ2-2, with D maybe TRBD2 (6 bases). V was cut by 2 bases and J by 1 base, with 8 bases left in between. The V gene's germline CDR1 is LNHDA and CDR2 SQIVND (reference sequence). The CDR3 contains 15 residues. The CDR3 here is CASSITGGNTGELFF. CDR3 DNA: TGTGCCAGTAGTATAACCGGGGGGAACACCGGGGAGCTGTTTTTT.

V usage is TRBV7-9 and J usage is TRBJ2-2, with 11 positions matching TRBD2. The CDR3 is made up of 16 amino acids. V lost 2 bases to trimming and J lost 7 bases; unmatched junction nucleotides: 6. Germline values: CDR1 SEHNR, CDR2 FQNEAQ (reference sequence). In DNA form, the CDR3 reads TGTGCCAGCAGCTTAAGTAGCGGGGGGGCCATCGGGGAGCTGTTTTTT. Its protein is CASSLSSGGAIGELFF.

The rearrangement links TRBV12-5 to TRBJ1-1; a possible D gene is TRBD1 (5 bases). CDR3 size: 15 residues. V was shortened by 4 bases and J by 6 bases, with 18 bases between the two germline ends. Germline assignment: CDR1 LGHNT and CDR2 FRNRAP. CDR3 in DNA: TGTGCTAGTGGTTCTCCCACGGGGGGAAACGCTGAAGCTTTCTTT. It is translated as CASGSPTGGNAEAFF.

The V gene is TRBV28, the J gene TRBJ2-3; no firm D call. The CDR3 extends over 13 amino acids. Trimming shortened V by 5 bases and J by 3 bases, and 9 bases separated the two germline ends. Germline V gene sequence: CDR1 MDHEN, CDR2 SYDVKM. In DNA, the CDR3 is TGTGCCAGCAGTCCCCGTCGGACAGATACGCAGTATTTT. Translating gives CASSPRRTDTQYF.

The V gene is TRBV9, the J gene TRBJ1-3; 7 positions agree with TRBD1. The length of the CDR3 is 15 residues. Germline CDR1 reads SGDLS; CDR2 reads YYNGEE. Trimming at V came to 2 bases and at J to 6 bases, leaving 8 bases not matched to a gene. The CDR3 DNA follows: TGTGCCAGCAGCGTTGACACCGGGACAGTAAACACCATATATTTT. This codes for CASSVDTGTVNTIYF.

The CDR3 DNA follows: TGTGCCAGTAGTATAACCAGGAGGGGCAATCAGCCCCAGCATTTT. This translates into CASSITRRGNQPQHF. V gene TRBV19 combines with J gene TRBJ1-5; no clear D gene. The germline V gene has CDR1 LNHDA and CDR2 SQIVND (reference sequence). This CDR3 contains 15 residues. The V and J ends lost 2 bases and 2 bases respectively, with 10 bases between them.

This chain links TRBV11-3 with TRBJ2-1; TRBD2 is a possible D gene (5 bases). V was pared by 1 base and J by 6 bases, with 13 bases between. This CDR3 is 15 amino acids long. Germline V gene sequence: CDR1 SGHNT, CDR2 YENEEA. This CDR3 is CASSLVGGSFNEQFF. The DNA of the CDR3 is TGTGCCAGCAGCTTAGTTGGTGGGAGTTTCAATGAGCAGTTCTTC. The whole variable domain, remainder taken from reference TRBV11-3 and TRBJ2-1, is EAGVVQSPRYKIIEKKQPVAFWCNPISGHNTLYWYLQNLGQGPELLIRYENEEAVDDSQLPKDRFSAERLKGVDSTLKIQPAELGDSAVYLCASSLVGGSFNEQFFGPGTRLTVL.

This clone has only one observation. This rearrangement joins TRBV30 to TRBJ1-4, with 8 bases aligning to TRBD1. The CDR3 loop spans 13 amino acids. With V trimmed by 4 bases and J by 4 bases, 2 bases remained unmatched. Germline loops: CDR1 GTSNPN, CDR2 SVGIG (reference sequence). Written as DNA, the CDR3 is TGTGCCTGGACAGGGGGCGGTAATGAAAAACTGTTTTTT. It encodes CAWTGGGNEKLFF.

The chain is built from TRBV5-5 and TRBJ1-2; D is unclear. Germline CDR1 and CDR2: SGHKS and YYEKEE (reference sequence). V shed 4 bases and J shed 2 bases, with 9 bases lying between them. The CDR3 extends over 13 amino acids. The CDR3 sequence: CASSPTANYGYTF. In DNA form, the CDR3 reads TGTGCCAGCAGCCCTACAGCAAACTATGGCTACACCTTC.

CDR3 residues: CASSLFAGDEQFF. CDR3 DNA: TGTGCCAGCAGCTTATTCGCAGGGGATGAGCAGTTCTTC. The chain employs TRBV7-3 and TRBJ2-1, with D possibly TRBD1 on 6 matching bases. V dropped 2 bases and J dropped 8 bases, with 10 bases sitting between them. Germline CDR1 is SGHTA and CDR2 is FQGTGA. The CDR3 has 13 amino acids.

This clone has only one observation. The V gene is TRBV28, the J gene TRBJ2-7; 8 positions agree with TRBD1. The trim removed 7 bases at V and 0 bases at J, leaving 5 bases unmatched. Looked up from germline, CDR1 is MDHEN and CDR2 is SYDVKM. The CDR3 consists of 14 residues. This CDR3 is CASKGQGSSYEQYF. CDR3 bases: TGTGCCAGCAAAGGACAGGGCAGCTCCTACGAGCAGTACTTC.

The V gene is TRBV19, the J gene TRBJ2-4; 12 bases map to TRBD2. Germline lookup yields CDR1 LNHDA and CDR2 SQIVND (reference sequence). The CDR3 loop spans 15 amino acids. Trimming removed 5 bases from V and 9 bases from J; junction bases left unmatched: 8. Here the CDR3 DNA reads TGTGCCAGTAGTTTGACTAGCGGGGGTTTGATCATTCAGTACTTC. This sequence encodes CASSLTSGGLIIQYF.

The chain couples TRBV28 to TRBJ1-1; 9 nucleotides match TRBD1. Germline CDR1 and CDR2: MDHEN and SYDVKM. V dropped 11 bases and J dropped 4; count of bases not matched to a gene: 8. This CDR3 comprises 13 residues. CDR3 in DNA: TGTGCCGGCCAGGGGGACAGGGCCACTGAAGCTTTCTTT. Translation gives CAGQGDRATEAFF.